This TCR beta chain derives from a study of T cell changes during pregnancy in multiple sclerosis. The method was immunoSEQ multiplex PCR; TCRdb's version includes in-frame clones alone and lacks a portion of them. Found here are tens of thousands of clones, more than 85% of them singletons; the top ten hold over 3%. This clone was seen a few times. V shed 0 bases and J 2 bases; nucleotides not matched to a gene: 5. Germline lookup yields CDR1 LGHNA and CDR2 YSLEER. CDR3 length: 16 residues. The chain links TRBV4-3 to TRBJ2-7; 9 positions agree with TRBD1. The origin of this receptor is a female donor with multiple sclerosis, enrolled in a pregnancy study. Sequenced material: peripheral blood, taken before pregnancy. DNA for the CDR3: TGCGCCAGCAGCCAAGATGAGGGACAGGGAACCTACGAGCAGTACTTC. It specifies CASSQDEGQGTYEQYF.